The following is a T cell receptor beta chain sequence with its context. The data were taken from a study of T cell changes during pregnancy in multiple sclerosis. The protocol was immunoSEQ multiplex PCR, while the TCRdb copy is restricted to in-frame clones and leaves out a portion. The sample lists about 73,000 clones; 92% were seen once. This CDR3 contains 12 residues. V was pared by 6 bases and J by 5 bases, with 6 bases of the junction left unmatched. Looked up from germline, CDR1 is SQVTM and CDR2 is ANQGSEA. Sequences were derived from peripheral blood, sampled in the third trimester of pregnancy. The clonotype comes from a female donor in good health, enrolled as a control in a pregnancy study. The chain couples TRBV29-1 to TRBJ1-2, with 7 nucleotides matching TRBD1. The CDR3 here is CSVDGTVYGYTF. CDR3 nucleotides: TGCAGCGTCGACGGGACAGTTTATGGCTACACCTTC. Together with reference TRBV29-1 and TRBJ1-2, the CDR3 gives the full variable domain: SAVISQKPSRDICQRGTSLTIQCQVDSQVTMMFWYRQQPGQSLTLIATANQGSEATYESGFVIDKFPISRPNLTFSTLTVSNMSPEDSSIYLCSVDGTVYGYTFGSGTRLTVV.